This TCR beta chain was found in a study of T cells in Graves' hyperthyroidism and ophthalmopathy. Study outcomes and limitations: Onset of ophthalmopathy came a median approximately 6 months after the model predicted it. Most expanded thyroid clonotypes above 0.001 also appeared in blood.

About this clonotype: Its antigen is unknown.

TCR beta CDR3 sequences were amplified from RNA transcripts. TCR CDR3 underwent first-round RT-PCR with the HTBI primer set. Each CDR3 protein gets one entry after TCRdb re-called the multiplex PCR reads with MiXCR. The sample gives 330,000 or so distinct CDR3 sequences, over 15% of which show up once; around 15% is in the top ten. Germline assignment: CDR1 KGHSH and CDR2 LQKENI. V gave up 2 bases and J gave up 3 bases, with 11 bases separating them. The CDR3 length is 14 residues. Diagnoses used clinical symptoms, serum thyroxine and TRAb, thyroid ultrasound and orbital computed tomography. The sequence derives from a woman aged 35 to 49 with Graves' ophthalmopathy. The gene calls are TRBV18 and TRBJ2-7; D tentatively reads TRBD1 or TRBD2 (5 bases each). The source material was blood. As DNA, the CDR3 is TGTGCCAGCTCACCAGGGGGACCTCACTACGAGCAGTACTTC. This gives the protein CASSPGGPHYEQYF.